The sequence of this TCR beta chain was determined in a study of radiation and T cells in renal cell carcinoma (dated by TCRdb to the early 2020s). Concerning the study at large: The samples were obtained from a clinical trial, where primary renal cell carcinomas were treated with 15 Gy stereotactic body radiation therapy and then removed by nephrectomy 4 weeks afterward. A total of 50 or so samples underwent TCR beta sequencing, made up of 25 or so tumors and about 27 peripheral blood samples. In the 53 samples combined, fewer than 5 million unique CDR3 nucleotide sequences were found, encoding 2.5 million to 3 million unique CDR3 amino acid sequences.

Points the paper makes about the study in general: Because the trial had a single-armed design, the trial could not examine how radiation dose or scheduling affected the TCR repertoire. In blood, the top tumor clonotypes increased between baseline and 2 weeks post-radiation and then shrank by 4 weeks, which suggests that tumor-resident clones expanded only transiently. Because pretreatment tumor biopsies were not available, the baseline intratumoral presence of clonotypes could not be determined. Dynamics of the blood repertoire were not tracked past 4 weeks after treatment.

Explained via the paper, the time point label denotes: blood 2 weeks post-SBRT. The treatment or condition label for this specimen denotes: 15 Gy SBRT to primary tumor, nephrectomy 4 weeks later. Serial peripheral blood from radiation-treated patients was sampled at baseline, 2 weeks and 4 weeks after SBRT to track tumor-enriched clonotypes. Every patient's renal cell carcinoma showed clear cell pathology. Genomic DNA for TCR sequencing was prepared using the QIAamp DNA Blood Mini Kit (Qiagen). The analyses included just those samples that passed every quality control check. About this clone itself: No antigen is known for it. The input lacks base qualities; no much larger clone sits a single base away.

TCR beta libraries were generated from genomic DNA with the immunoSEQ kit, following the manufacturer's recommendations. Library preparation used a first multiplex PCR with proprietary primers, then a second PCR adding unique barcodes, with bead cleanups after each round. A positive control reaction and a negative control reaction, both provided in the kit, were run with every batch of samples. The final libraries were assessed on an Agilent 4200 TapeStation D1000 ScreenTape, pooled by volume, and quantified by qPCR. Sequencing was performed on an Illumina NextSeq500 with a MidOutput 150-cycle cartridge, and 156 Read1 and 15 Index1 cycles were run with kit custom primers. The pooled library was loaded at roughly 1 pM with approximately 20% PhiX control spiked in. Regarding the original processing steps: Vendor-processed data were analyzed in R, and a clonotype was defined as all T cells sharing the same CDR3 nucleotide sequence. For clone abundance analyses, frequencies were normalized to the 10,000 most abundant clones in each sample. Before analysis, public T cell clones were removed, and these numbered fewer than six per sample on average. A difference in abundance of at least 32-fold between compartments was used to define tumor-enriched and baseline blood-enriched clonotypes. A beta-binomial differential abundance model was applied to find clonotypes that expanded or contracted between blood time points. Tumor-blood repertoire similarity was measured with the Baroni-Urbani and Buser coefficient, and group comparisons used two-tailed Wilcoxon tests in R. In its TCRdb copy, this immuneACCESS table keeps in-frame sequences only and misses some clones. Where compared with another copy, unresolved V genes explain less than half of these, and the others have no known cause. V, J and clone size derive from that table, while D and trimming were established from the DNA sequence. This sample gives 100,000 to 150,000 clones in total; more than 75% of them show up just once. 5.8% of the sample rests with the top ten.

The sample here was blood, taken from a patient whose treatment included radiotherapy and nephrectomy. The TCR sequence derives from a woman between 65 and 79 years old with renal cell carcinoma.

The sequence in DNA is TGTGCCAGCGGCCCGGACAGGAGCACCGGGGAGCTGTTTTTT. It specifies CASGPDRSTGELFF. This receptor chain uses TRBV5-4 and TRBJ2-2, and TRBD1 aligns with 7 junction nucleotides. The CDR3 contains 14 residues, cysteine and phenylalanine counted. Of the read, only the CDR3 DNA is kept; its 42 bases are in frame from base 1. Based on the germline V gene (reference sequence), the CDR1 and CDR2 sequences are SGHNT and YYREEE. V loses 7 bases at its end and J loses 4 bases; junction bases beyond the gene matches: 7.